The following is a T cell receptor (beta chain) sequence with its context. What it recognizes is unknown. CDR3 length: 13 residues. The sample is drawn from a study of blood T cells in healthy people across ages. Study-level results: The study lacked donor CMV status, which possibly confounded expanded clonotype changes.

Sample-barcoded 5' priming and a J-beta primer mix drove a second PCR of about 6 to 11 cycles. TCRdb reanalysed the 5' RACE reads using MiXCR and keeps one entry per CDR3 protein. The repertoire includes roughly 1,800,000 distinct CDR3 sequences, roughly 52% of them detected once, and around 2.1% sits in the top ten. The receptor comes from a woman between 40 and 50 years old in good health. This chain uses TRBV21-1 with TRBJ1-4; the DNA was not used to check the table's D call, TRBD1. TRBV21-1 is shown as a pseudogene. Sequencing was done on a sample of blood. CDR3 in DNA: TGTGCCAGCAGGCGAGGGCGCAGCGAAAAACTGTTTTTT. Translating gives CASRRGRSEKLFF.